Listed here are 7 T cell receptor beta chains from one sample, sequenced in a study of monozygotic twins with inflammatory bowel disease (dated by TCRdb to between 2019 and 2020). The receptor library was made with 5' RACE. Sequencing relied on an Illumina HiSeq 2500. Each CDR3 protein sequence appears as one entry after TCRdb reprocessed the reads, and no DNA is included. The sample table holds 200,000 to 250,000 distinct CDR3 sequences. The top ten clones comprise 7.5% to 9.5% of the sample. Input material: blood. Receptors were obtained from a human donor with ulcerative colitis or Crohn's disease, or a healthy co-twin of an affected twin (not recorded which).

This sequence joins TRBV12-3 or TRBV12-4 and TRBJ2-2; TCRdb gives TRBD1 as the D gene, but with no DNA this cannot be confirmed. The CDR3 extends over 18 amino acids. CDR3 protein: CASSLIPAGQGFSGELFF.

The chain is built from TRBV6-5 and TRBJ2-7; the D gene TCRdb calls, TRBD2, cannot be checked with no DNA. The CDR3 contains 16 residues. The germline V gene encodes CDR1 MNHEY and CDR2 SVGAGI. CDR3 sequence reads: CASSYSLEGVGDEQYF.

CDR3 residues: CASVPPGRDEQFF. J is TRBJ2-1 and V is TRBV5-1; there is no DNA to check the TCRdb D call of TRBD1. This CDR3 has 13 amino acids. Per germline, CDR1 SGHRS and CDR2 YFSETQ.

The chain is built from TRBV11-2 and TRBJ2-1; the D call from TCRdb, TRBD2, cannot be confirmed without DNA. The CDR3 has 20 amino acids. Germline V gene data show CDR1 as SGHAT and CDR2 as FQNNGV. This chain's CDR3 is CASSLVSGLAGDTTKSEQFF. Looking up the rest from reference TRBV11-2 and TRBJ2-1 gives the full variable domain: EAGVAQSPRYKIIEKRQSVAFWCNPISGHATLYWYQQILGQGPKLLIQFQNNGVVDDSQLPKDRFSAERLKGVDSTLKIQPAKLEDSAVYLCASSLVSGLAGDTTKSEQFFGPGTRLTVL.

The J gene is TRBJ2-5, the V gene TRBV18. This CDR3 contains 14 residues. Per the germline V gene, CDR1 is KGHSH and CDR2 is LQKENI. CDR3: CASSPPRGQETQYF.

This chain's CDR3 is CASSQDVGWQETQYF. The rearrangement joins TRBV4-3 to TRBJ2-5. Germline CDR1 reads LGHNA; CDR2 reads YSLEER. The CDR3 runs to 15 residues.

The J gene is TRBJ2-1, the V gene TRBV5-1; no DNA is available, so the TRBD2 call from TCRdb remains unchecked. CDR1 and CDR2 from the germline V gene are SGHRS and YFSETQ. The CDR3 contains 15 residues. This CDR3 reads CASSLAGQPYNEQFF.